The source of this T cell receptor beta chain is a study of cytotoxic CD8 clonotypes in ibrutinib-treated CLL. The wider study: The cohort had about a dozen relapsed/refractory and some 16 treatment-naive patients, 17 to 18 IGHV unmutated.

Investigators sought sequencing depths of between 1 in 200,000 and 1 in 1 million T cells. The table came from immunoSEQ multiplex PCR; TCRdb's copy has only in-frame clones and leaves some out. Of about 200,000 clones in the sample, 79% were seen once. Cryopreserved PBMCs were the source of approximately 2 micrograms of genomic DNA, which went to TCR beta libraries. The V gene lost 6 bases and the J gene lost 0 bases, with 21 bases spanning the gap. The CDR3 has 17 amino acids. Germline CDR1 and CDR2: SNHLY and FYNNEI. Regarding this clone: Its specificity is unknown.

The study, taken as a whole, reports: Sustained-remission patients were sampled at different times than progressing patients were.

The receptor was derived from a human donor with chronic lymphocytic leukemia. The sequences come from PBMCs, collected after 12 months of ibrutinib treatment. This rearrangement joins TRBV2 to TRBJ2-7; TRBD2 might be the D (5 bases). The CDR3 DNA follows: TGTGCCAGCAGCCAATTAGTAGCGCCTACAAGCTCCTACGAGCAGTACTTC. Residues: CASSQLVAPTSSYEQYF.